This T cell receptor beta chain was captured in a study of T cells in Graves' hyperthyroidism and ophthalmopathy. Study overall: Peripheral blood specimens were obtained at initial diagnosis, prior to any treatment. Study observations and caveats: The majority of expanded thyroid clonotypes above 0.001 also appeared in blood.

CDR3 size: 16 residues. Germline-derived CDR1 and CDR2 are SGHRS and YFSETQ. V lost 1 base to trimming and J lost 3 bases, with 11 bases between them. TCR beta CDR3 sequences were amplified from RNA transcripts. An initial round of RT-PCR targeting the TCR CDR3 relied on the HTBI primer set. TCRdb independently ran MiXCR on the multiplex PCR reads; one entry per CDR3 protein. The repertoire holds fewer than 500,000 distinct CDR3 sequences, with roughly 15% as singletons. This clonotype was recorded at least ten times. Its target is unknown. Fresh 10 ml peripheral blood yielded PBMCs. The sequenced material came from blood. This TCR was recovered from a man aged 18 to 30 with Graves' ophthalmopathy. The J gene is TRBJ2-6, the V gene TRBV5-1, with a possible D match to TRBD1 (6 bases). In DNA, the CDR3 is TGCGCCAGCAGCTTGCCCCAGGGGAGTGGGGCCAACGTCCTGACTTTC. Translating gives CASSLPQGSGANVLTF.